This T cell receptor beta chain stems from a study of identical twins (dated by TCRdb to between 2015 and 2016). Background for the entire study: TCR alpha and beta repertoires from monozygotic twins, unrelated adults of various ages and cord blood were deep-sequenced to test whether fetal clonotypes persist. Replicate twin experiments were performed at different times using different library preparation protocols to rule out contamination.

The library was obtained by 5' RACE. The sequencer listed for this sample is Illumina HiSeq 2000. Template switching introduced a universal primer binding site; the final cDNA contained a unique molecular identifier, enabling accurate counting of TCR cDNA molecules. Specific primers in the conserved constant-segment region were used to synthesize first-strand cDNA for TCR alpha and beta chains. To control for contamination, every cDNA library carried two barcodes: a SMART-Mk sample barcode plus Illumina barcodes. Two successive PCR steps introduced TruSeq adapter sequences along with Illumina sample barcodes. TCR alpha and beta cDNA libraries were sequenced on the Illumina HiSeq platform with custom primers. As for the authors' bioinformatics: MiGEC was used to process raw reads and extract unique molecular identifiers, and MiXCR was used to find CDR3 positions. Recombination models were inferred per individual with the repgenHMM and IGoR tools using an EM algorithm. The tcR package in R was used for shared clonotype analysis, with sharing normalized by the product of cloneset sizes. To study raw recombination without the effects of thymic and clonal selection, out-of-frame nonproductive sequences were analyzed. In-frame beta chains were kept once TCRdb had trimmed the public reads at Q25 with fastp and called clones with MiXCR. Each entry is one CDR3 protein sequence, shown with its most common DNA and genes. The V and J calls were determined by TCRdb, not by the authors. This sample lists 1.5 million to 2 million distinct CDR3 sequences; 32% were detected once. The top ten clones comprise under 0.35% of the sample.

All donors were healthy Caucasians. Cut back by 2 bases and 6 bases, the V and J ends lie 17 bases apart. The germline V gene specifies SGHDN as CDR1 and FVKESK as CDR2. From the cysteine through the phenylalanine, the CDR3 covers 16 amino acids. CDR3 DNA is the only sequence kept; it has 48 bases, read in frame from the first base. Here is what the overall study found, with its caveats: In monozygotic twins, recombination models systematically underestimated out-of-frame TCR alpha sharing, but the models matched the sharing seen between unrelated individuals. Zero-insertion analyses could be partly confounded by invariant T cells such as MAIT and iNKT, although diverse VJ usage argued against such confounding for most clonotypes. Because the same donors could not be followed over many years, the conclusions relied on cross-sectional statistical analysis. Abundant cord blood beta clonotypes carried fewer insertions; young adult naive repertoires showed a weaker similar trend, while memory repertoires showed none. Out-of-frame TCR alpha sequences shared between twins showed an excess of low generation-probability sequences compared with coincidental sharing between unrelated individuals. A weaker excess of twin sharing was found in beta out-of-frame sequences because the signal-to-noise ratio was lowered by fewer shared sequences.

This clonotype has a handful of counts. This receptor's antigen is unknown. The sample holds no much larger clone one base away, and base qualities are not on file. The receptor was derived from a newborn girl in good health. Sequenced: cord blood. The V gene is TRBV14 and the J gene is TRBJ2-1, with no reliable assignment of the D segment. The CDR3 protein sequence reads: CASSQYPSVGPNEQFF. The DNA sequence reads TGTGCCAGCAGCCAATACCCGTCAGTTGGGCCCAATGAGCAGTTCTTC.